The present entry profiles one T cell receptor (beta chain) with its context. Its antigen is not known. V lost 2 bases and J lost 6, with 5 bases in between. The CDR3 has 12 residues. Looked up from germline, CDR1 is PRHDT and CDR2 is FYEKMQ (reference sequence). This record belongs to a study of OX40 agonist ivuxolimab in advanced cancers. Study background: Patients were given ivuxolimab, an antibody that agonizes OX40 (CD134).

Whole-study findings and limits: CD8+ T cells showed, on average, more clonal expansion than CD4+ cells. Partial responders at 0.1-3.0 mg/kg showed near-lowest clonal expansion.

Method: immunoSEQ multiplex PCR; TCRdb's copy keeps in-frame clones and lacks some. The table has about 25,000 clones, approximately 83% seen once. Sequencing used CD4+ or CD8+ T cells sorted from blood, obtained in a trial of the OX40 agonist ivuxolimab. The sequence was collected from an adult with an advanced solid tumor such as melanoma, head and neck, liver or kidney cancer. The V gene is TRBV13, the J gene TRBJ2-1; D uncertain. The CDR3 DNA sequence: TGTGCCAGCAGCTTATTCGGCAATGAGCAGTTCTTC. The encoded protein is CASSLFGNEQFF.